Here is one TCR beta chain with its context. The germline gives CDR1 GTSNPN, CDR2 SVGIG (reference sequence). The CDR3 is made up of 13 amino acids. With 3 bases removed from V and 3 bases from J, the gap between germline ends came to 12 bases. These data originate in a study of T cells in Graves' hyperthyroidism and ophthalmopathy. Researchers took RNA transcripts and amplified the TCR beta CDR3 regions from them. The HTBI primer set was used in a first-round RT-PCR of the TCR CDR3. TCRdb passed the multiplex PCR reads through MiXCR, listing each CDR3 protein once. The sample includes about 560,000 distinct CDR3 sequences, 16% of them seen just once.

This TCR was sampled from a woman aged 18-29 years with Graves' hyperthyroidism. V is TRBV30 and J is TRBJ2-7, with D tentatively TRBD2 (7 bases). Sequenced: blood. CDR3 nucleotides: TGTGCCTGGAGGCCGGGGGGCAACTACGAGCAGTACTTC. It encodes CAWRPGGNYEQYF. The whole variable domain, filled in from reference TRBV30 and TRBJ2-7, reads SQTIHQWPATLVQPVGSPLSLECTVEGTSNPNLYWYRQAAGRGLQLLFYSVGIGQISSEVPQNLSASRPQDRQFILSSKKLLLSDSGFYLCAWRPGGNYEQYFGPGTRLTVT.